Reported below is one T cell receptor (beta chain). V lost 5 bases, J lost 8 bases, and 22 bases lay in between. This CDR3 comprises 16 residues. The germline CDR1 and CDR2 sequences are MNHNY and SVGAGI (reference sequence). Profiling relied on immunoSEQ multiplex PCR, and the TCRdb table lists in-frame clones only, not all of them. The repertoire has some 490,000 clones, about 88% of them found once; the top ten carry approximately 8%. These data belong to a study of blood T cell repertoires in COVID-19. Sample: PBMCs or T cells enriched from blood (not recorded which). The rearrangement links TRBV6-6 to TRBJ2-1; tentatively, D is TRBD1 (6 bases). The source is a woman in her sixties who had recovered from COVID-19. This CDR3 reads CASSPGTRVLGDEQFF. CDR3 nucleotide sequence: TGTGCCAGCAGTCCTGGGACAAGGGTGTTAGGGGATGAGCAGTTCTTC.